A selection of T cell receptor beta chains follows, all from one sample in a study of monozygotic twins with cystic fibrosis. Generated by immunoSEQ multiplex PCR, the TCRdb table keeps only in-frame clones and is missing some. The table lists roughly 24,000 clones, 97% of them singletons. Sequenced sample: blood. These receptors were taken from a girl between 10 and 17 years old with cystic fibrosis. Each CDR3 is given with its conserved first and last residue. Fields, in order: V gene, D gene, clone size, J gene, CDR3 protein, CDR3 DNA. The D gene is left open where the match is weak. Only part of the rows carry a size: once, few, many, or a class if the clone is expanded.

V: TRBV2; D: TRBD1; size: -; J: TRBJ1-4; CDR3: CASRDNRGANEKLFF; DNA: TGTGCCAGCAGGGACAACAGGGGAGCTAATGAAAAACTGTTTTTT
V: TRBV7-2; D: -; size: -; J: TRBJ1-4; CDR3: CASSYGADEKLFF; DNA: TGTGCCAGCAGCTATGGCGCAGATGAAAAACTGTTTTTT
V: TRBV7-9; D: -; size: -; J: TRBJ2-4; CDR3: CASSPTPTGLAKNIQYF; DNA: TGTGCCAGCAGCCCGACGCCTACAGGGTTAGCCAAAAACATTCAGTACTTC
V: TRBV5-1; D: -; size: -; J: TRBJ2-2; CDR3: CASSFSPTGELFF; DNA: TGCGCCAGCAGCTTCTCCCCAACCGGGGAGCTGTTTTTT
V: TRBV9; D: -; size: -; J: TRBJ2-3; CDR3: CASTRDTDTQYF; DNA: TGTGCCAGCACAAGAGACACAGATACGCAGTATTTT
V: TRBV7-9; D: TRBD1; size: -; J: TRBJ2-7; CDR3: CASSGRDRDYEQYF; DNA: TGTGCCAGCAGCGGCCGGGACAGGGACTACGAGCAGTACTTC
V: TRBV9; D: TRBD1; size: -; J: TRBJ1-1; CDR3: CASSPRDRGLMNTEAFF; DNA: TGTGCCAGCAGCCCCCGGGACAGGGGGCTCATGAACACTGAAGCTTTCTTT
V: TRBV6-1; D: -; size: -; J: TRBJ1-2; CDR3: CASSEAGSNRDDYGYTF; DNA: TGTGCCAGCAGTGAAGCGGGATCTAACAGGGACGACTATGGCTACACCTTC
V: TRBV19; D: TRBD1; size: few; J: TRBJ1-2; CDR3: CASSINRGGGYTF; DNA: TGTGCCAGTAGTATCAACAGGGGAGGGGGCTACACCTTC
V: TRBV5-1; D: -; size: -; J: TRBJ2-3; CDR3: CASSLGGWHTDTQYF; DNA: TGCGCCAGCAGCTTGGGGGGCTGGCACACAGATACGCAGTATTTT
V: TRBV7-2; D: -; size: -; J: TRBJ1-2; CDR3: CASSPPGAGIGGYTF; DNA: TGTGCCAGCAGCCCACCAGGGGCAGGGATAGGTGGCTACACCTTC
V: TRBV30; D: TRBD1; size: -; J: TRBJ1-1; CDR3: CAWNRGRNTEAFF; DNA: TGTGCCTGGAACAGGGGCAGGAACACTGAAGCTTTCTTT
V: TRBV5-1; D: TRBD1; size: -; J: TRBJ2-3; CDR3: CASSYTGVSTDTQYF; DNA: TGCGCCAGCAGCTACACAGGGGTTAGCACAGATACGCAGTATTTT
V: TRBV18; D: -; size: -; J: TRBJ1-4; CDR3: CASSRANEKLFF; DNA: TGTGCCAGCTCCCGGGCTAATGAAAAACTGTTTTTT
V: TRBV5-3; D: -; size: -; J: TRBJ2-3; CDR3: CASSLDSDTQYF; DNA: TGTGCCAGCAGCTTGGATTCGGATACGCAGTATTTT
V: TRBV11-2; D: -; size: -; J: TRBJ2-7; CDR3: CASSLITGEQYF; DNA: TGTGCCAGCAGCCTCATTACTGGGGAGCAGTACTTC
V: TRBV29-1; D: -; size: -; J: TRBJ1-2; CDR3: CSVVKGQYGYTF; DNA: TGCAGCGTTGTAAAGGGCCAATATGGCTACACCTTC
V: TRBV7-2; D: TRBD2; size: -; J: TRBJ2-1; CDR3: CASSSLLASGTQFF; DNA: TGTGCCAGCAGCTCACTACTAGCGAGCGGAACGCAGTTCTTC
V: TRBV19; D: -; size: -; J: TRBJ2-1; CDR3: CASSIPGTAYNEQFF; DNA: TGTGCCAGTAGTATTCCCGGGACTGCCTACAATGAGCAGTTCTTC
V: TRBV7-2; D: -; size: -; J: TRBJ1-3; CDR3: CASSPRQEGNTIYF; DNA: TGTGCCAGCAGCCCGCGGCAGGAGGGAAACACCATATATTTT
V: TRBV7-9; D: TRBD1; size: -; J: TRBJ2-1; CDR3: CASSPGTGGNNEQFF; DNA: TGTGCCAGCAGCCCCGGGACAGGTGGGAACAATGAGCAGTTCTTC
V: TRBV30; D: -; size: -; J: TRBJ2-3; CDR3: CAWVWGSGDTQYF; DNA: TGTGCCTGGGTGTGGGGGAGCGGAGATACGCAGTATTTT